Here is one T cell receptor beta chain with its context. The target antigen is unknown. This entry belongs to a study of PD-1 blockade in classical Hodgkin lymphoma. Broader study findings: Patients who responded completely had about the same baseline diversity as newly diagnosed patients. There was a significant rise in CD4+ TCR diversity by C4D1, with no such rise for CD8+.

Following autologous stem cell transplantation, relapse occurred in every patient, and exposure to brentuximab vedotin varied. The junction had 12 bases not matched to a gene; V was cut back by 4 bases and J by 12 bases. The CDR3 has 13 residues. Looked up from germline, CDR1 is GTSNPN and CDR2 is SVGIG (reference sequence). Clones were read by immunoSEQ multiplex PCR, and TCRdb kept only the in-frame ones, dropping some. The sample yields under 25,000 clones, over 70% seen once. This specimen was peripheral blood mononuclear cells (PBMCs), taken before the second cycle of nivolumab. The receptor was isolated from a human donor with classical Hodgkin lymphoma. The chain uses TRBV30 and TRBJ2-1; TRBD1 matches 7 bases. The CDR3 sequence: CAWNRDRDGRQFF. Here the CDR3 DNA reads TGTGCCTGGAATCGAGACAGGGATGGAAGGCAGTTCTTC.